This T cell receptor (beta chain) came from a study of T-cell reconstitution after alpha-beta-depleted transplantation in children. A library of TCRbeta sequences, prepared with unique molecular identifiers, was generated. TCRdb passed the PCR reads through MiXCR, listing each CDR3 protein once. This repertoire shows roughly 500,000 distinct CDR3 sequences, approximately 20% found once; its top ten account for 3.3%. The CDR3 totals 15 residues. Per germline, CDR1 MGHRA and CDR2 YSYEKL. Trimming pared 1 base from V and 5 bases from J, leaving 14 bases between. J is TRBJ2-5 and V is TRBV4-1, with D perhaps matching TRBD1 (5 bases). This TCR derives from a human donor who donated a stem cell graft to a child with acute lymphoblastic leukemia. This material consisted of PBMCs from the stem cell graft donor, taken from the stem cell graft. CDR3 bases: TGCGCCAGCAGCCAAGGGCAGGGCCCAGGGGAGACCCAGTACTTC. The encoded protein is CASSQGQGPGETQYF.